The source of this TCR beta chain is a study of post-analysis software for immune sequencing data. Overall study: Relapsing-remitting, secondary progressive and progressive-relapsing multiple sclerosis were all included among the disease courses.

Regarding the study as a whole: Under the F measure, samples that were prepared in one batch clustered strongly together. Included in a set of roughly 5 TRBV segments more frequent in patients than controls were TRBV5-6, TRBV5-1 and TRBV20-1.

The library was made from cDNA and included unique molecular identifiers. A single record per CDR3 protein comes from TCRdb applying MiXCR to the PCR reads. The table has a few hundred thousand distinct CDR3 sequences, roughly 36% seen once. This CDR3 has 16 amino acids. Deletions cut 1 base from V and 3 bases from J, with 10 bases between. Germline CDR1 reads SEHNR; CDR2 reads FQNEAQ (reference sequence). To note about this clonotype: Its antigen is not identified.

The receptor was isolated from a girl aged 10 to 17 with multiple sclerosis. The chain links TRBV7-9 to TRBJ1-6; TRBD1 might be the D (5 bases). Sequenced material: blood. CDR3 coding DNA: TGTGCCAGCAGCTTAGGTCAGGGCTTCTATAATTCACCCCTCCACTTT. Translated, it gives CASSLGQGFYNSPLHF.